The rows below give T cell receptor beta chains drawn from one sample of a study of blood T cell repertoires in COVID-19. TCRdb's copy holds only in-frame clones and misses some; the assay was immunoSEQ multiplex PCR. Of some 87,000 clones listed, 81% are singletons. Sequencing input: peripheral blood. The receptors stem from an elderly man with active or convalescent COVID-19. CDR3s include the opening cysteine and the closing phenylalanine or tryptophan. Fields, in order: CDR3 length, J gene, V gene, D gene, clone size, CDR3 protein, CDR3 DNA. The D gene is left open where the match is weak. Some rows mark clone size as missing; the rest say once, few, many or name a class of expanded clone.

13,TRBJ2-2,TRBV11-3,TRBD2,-,CASSWEGLGELFF,TGTGCCAGCAGCTGGGAGGGACTCGGGGAGCTGTTTTTT
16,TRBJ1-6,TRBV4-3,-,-,CASSQDLGTSNSPLHF,TGCGCCAGCAGCCAAGATCTCGGGACTTCGAATTCACCCCTCCACTTT
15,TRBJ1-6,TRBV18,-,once,CASSPTGGLDSPLHF,TGTGCCAGCTCACCGACGGGGGGGTTGGATTCACCCCTCCACTTT
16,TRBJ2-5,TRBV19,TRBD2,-,CASSMGPLAGLETQYF,TGTGCCAGTAGTATGGGCCCCCTAGCGGGGCTGGAGACCCAGTACTTC
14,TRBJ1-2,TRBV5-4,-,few,CASSPQGQLYGYTF,TGTGCCAGCAGCCCCCAAGGACAATTATATGGCTACACCTTC
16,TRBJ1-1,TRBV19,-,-,CASSKGVRRTNTEAFF,TGTGCCAGTAGTAAAGGGGTTCGGCGAACGAACACTGAAGCTTTCTTT
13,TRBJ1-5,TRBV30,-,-,CAWSLGADQPQHF,TGTGCCTGGTCGCTAGGGGCGGATCAGCCCCAGCATTTT
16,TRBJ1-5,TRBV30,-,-,CAWSRGGNPLGQPQHF,TGTGCCTGGAGTAGAGGGGGAAATCCCCTCGGGCAGCCCCAGCATTTT
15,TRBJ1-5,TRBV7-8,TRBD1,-,CASSLGDSFNQPQHF,TGTGCCAGCAGCTTAGGGGACAGCTTCAATCAGCCCCAGCATTTT
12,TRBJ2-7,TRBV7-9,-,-,CASSLSSYEQYF,TGTGCCAGCAGCTTGAGCTCCTACGAGCAGTACTTC
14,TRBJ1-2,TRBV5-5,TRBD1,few,CASSLEDRGYGYTF,TGTGCCAGCAGCTTGGAGGACAGGGGCTATGGCTACACCTTC
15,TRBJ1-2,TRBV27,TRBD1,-,CASSPRGLGNYGYTF,TGTGCCAGCAGTCCCAGGGGGCTTGGTAACTATGGCTACACCTTC
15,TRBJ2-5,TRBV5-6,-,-,CASSLGAGQLETQYF,TGTGCCAGCAGCTTGGGGGCCGGACAGCTGGAGACCCAGTACTTC
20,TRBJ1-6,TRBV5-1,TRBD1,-,CASSLQPQGQASSYNSPLHF,TGCGCCAGCAGCCTACAACCACAGGGACAGGCAAGCTCCTATAATTCACCCCTCCACTTT
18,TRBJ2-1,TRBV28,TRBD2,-,CASSGLAGGQRSYNEQFF,TGTGCCAGCAGTGGACTAGCGGGGGGCCAACGCTCCTACAATGAGCAGTTCTTC
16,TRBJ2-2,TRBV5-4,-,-,CASSSLSGSLSGELFF,TGTGCCAGCAGCTCCCTCTCGGGGTCGCTGTCCGGGGAGCTGTTTTTT
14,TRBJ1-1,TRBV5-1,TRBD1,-,CASTMGQANTEAFF,TGCGCCAGCACCATGGGACAGGCGAACACTGAAGCTTTCTTT
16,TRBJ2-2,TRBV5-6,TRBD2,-,CASSSRRGAGAGELFF,TGTGCCAGCAGCTCTCGTCGGGGAGCGGGGGCCGGGGAGCTGTTTTTT
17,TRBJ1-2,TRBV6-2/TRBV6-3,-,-,CASSYSPQTVTNYGYTF,TGTGCCAGCAGTTACTCGCCCCAGACAGTGACTAACTATGGCTACACCTTC
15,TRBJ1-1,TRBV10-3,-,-,CAIKGSEGFGAEAFF,TGTGCCATCAAAGGTTCGGAGGGTTTCGGGGCTGAAGCTTTCTTT
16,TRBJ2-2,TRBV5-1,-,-,CASSLGPRMNTGELFF,TGCGCCAGCAGCTTGGGTCCGCGAATGAACACCGGGGAGCTGTTTTTT
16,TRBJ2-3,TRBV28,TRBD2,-,CASSLPAGGGTDTQYF,TGTGCCAGCAGTTTACCAGCGGGGGGCGGCACAGATACGCAGTATTTT
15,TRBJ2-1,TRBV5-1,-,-,CASSLPRGANNEQFF,TGCGCCAGCAGCTTACCCCGGGGGGCTAACAATGAGCAGTTCTTC
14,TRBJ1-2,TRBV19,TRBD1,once,CASLTGDFNYGYTF,TGTGCCAGTCTTACAGGGGATTTTAACTATGGCTACACCTTC
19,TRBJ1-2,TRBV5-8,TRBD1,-,CASSFLRGQVEAANYGYTF,TGTGCCAGCAGCTTTTTACGAGGACAGGTGGAAGCAGCTAACTATGGCTACACCTTC
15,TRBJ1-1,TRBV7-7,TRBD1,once,CASSALTGGNTEAFF,TGTGCTAGCAGCGCCTTGACAGGGGGGAACACTGAAGCTTTCTTT
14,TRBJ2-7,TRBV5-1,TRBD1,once,CASSSDRDHYEQYF,TGCGCCAGCAGCTCTGACAGGGACCATTACGAGCAGTACTTC
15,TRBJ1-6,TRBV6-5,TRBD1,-,CASSYGDSYNSPLHF,TGTGCCAGCAGTTACGGGGACAGCTATAATTCACCCCTCCACTTT
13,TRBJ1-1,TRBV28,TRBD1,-,CASSPGTGGRAFF,TGTGCCAGCAGCCCCGGGACAGGGGGCCGAGCTTTCTTT
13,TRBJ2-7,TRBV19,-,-,CASSLGHSYEQYF,TGTGCCAGTAGTTTGGGACATTCCTACGAGCAGTACTTC
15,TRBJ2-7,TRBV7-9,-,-,CASSPPVSDSYEQYF,TGTGCCAGCAGCCCCCCCGTGAGTGACTCCTACGAGCAGTACTTC
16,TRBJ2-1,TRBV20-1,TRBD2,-,CSASIQRGGADNEQFF,TGCAGTGCTAGTATTCAGCGGGGGGGCGCAGACAATGAGCAGTTCTTC
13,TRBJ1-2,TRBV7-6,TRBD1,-,CASSPDRGYGYTF,TGTGCCAGCAGCCCTGACAGGGGCTATGGCTACACCTTC
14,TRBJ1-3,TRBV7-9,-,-,CASSLNSPGNTIYF,TGTGCCAGCAGCTTAAACTCCCCTGGAAACACCATATATTTT
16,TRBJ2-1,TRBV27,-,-,CASSSYGQGSHNEQFF,TGTGCCAGCAGCTCATACGGTCAGGGAAGCCACAATGAGCAGTTCTTC
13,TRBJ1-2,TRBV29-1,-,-,CSVAGGGSYGYTF,TGCAGCGTTGCCGGGGGAGGGTCTTATGGCTACACCTTC
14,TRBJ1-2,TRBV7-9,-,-,CASSLGSFNYGYTF,TGTGCCAGCAGCTTAGGGAGTTTTAACTATGGCTACACCTTC
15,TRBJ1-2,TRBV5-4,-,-,CASSPASQVIYGYTF,TGTGCCAGCAGCCCCGCATCACAGGTTATCTATGGCTACACCTTC
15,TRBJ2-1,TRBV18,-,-,CASSPTPGAYNEQFF,TGTGCCAGCTCACCAACCCCAGGGGCCTACAATGAGCAGTTCTTC
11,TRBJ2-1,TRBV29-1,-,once,CSGISYNEQFF,TGCAGCGGTATCTCCTACAATGAGCAGTTCTTC
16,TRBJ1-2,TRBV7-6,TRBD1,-,CASSSGTGGTNYGYTF,TGTGCCAGCAGCTCGGGGACAGGGGGAACTAACTATGGCTACACCTTC
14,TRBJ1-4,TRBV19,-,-,CASKRRGYNEKLFF,TGTGCCAGTAAAAGGCGGGGGTATAATGAAAAACTGTTTTTT
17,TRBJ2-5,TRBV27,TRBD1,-,CASSSQLTGGYQETQYF,TGTGCCAGCAGTTCCCAACTGACAGGGGGCTACCAAGAGACCCAGTACTTC
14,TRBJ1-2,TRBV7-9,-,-,CASSELGSGYGYTF,TGTGCCAGCTCGGAGTTGGGGAGTGGCTATGGCTACACCTTC
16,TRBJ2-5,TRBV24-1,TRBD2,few,CATSDLAGGHQETQYF,TGTGCCACCAGTGATTTAGCGGGGGGCCATCAAGAGACCCAGTACTTC
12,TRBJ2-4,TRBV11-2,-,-,CASSLEVGGPYF,TGTGCCAGCAGCTTAGAAGTGGGGGGGCCTTACTTC
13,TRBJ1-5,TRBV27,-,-,CASSLGPDQPQHF,TGTGCCAGCAGTTTAGGGCCAGATCAGCCCCAGCATTTT
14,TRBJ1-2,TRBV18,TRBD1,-,CASSPDRESGGYTF,TGTGCCAGCTCTCCTGACAGGGAGAGTGGTGGCTACACCTTC
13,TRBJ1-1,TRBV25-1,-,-,CASSAPPDTEAFF,TGTGCCAGCAGTGCCCCCCCTGACACTGAAGCTTTCTTT
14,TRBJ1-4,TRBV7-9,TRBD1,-,CASSPRQGEVKLFF,TGTGCCAGCAGCCCTCGACAGGGGGAAGTAAAACTGTTTTTT
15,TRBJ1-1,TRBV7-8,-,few,CASSSISGLATEAFF,TGTGCCAGCAGCTCAATTTCAGGGTTGGCCACTGAAGCTTTCTTT
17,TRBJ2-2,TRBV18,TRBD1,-,CASSPRDRGPDTGELFF,TGTGCCAGCTCACCCCGGGACAGGGGGCCGGACACCGGGGAGCTGTTTTTT